This record concerns one TCR beta chain sequence. Its antigen is currently not known. Base qualities were left out, and no much larger clone turns up one base away. To be included, a participant needed at least one PBMC sample from before ART initiation plus at least two post-ART samples. All participants with HIV were treated in the United States of America. Cryopreserved samples of about 1-10 million PBMC were thawed and washed before DNA extraction. At the time of the earliest PBMC sample, participants with HIV were aged between about 20 and 55 years. Each participant contributed PBMC samples from 1-4 timepoints before ART initiation and 2-8 timepoints after ART initiation, with a median of 7 samples. For every participant, serial HIV viral load, CD4+ T-cell count, ART history and demographic data were obtained. A Qiagen kit on a QIAcube was used to extract genomic DNA from unsorted PBMC, with samples processed in batches of 12.

The immunoSEQ hsTCRB v3.0 assay was used at survey level resolution to sequence the TRB variable region. The target sequencing depth for TRB was 40,000-50,000 T-cell genomes per sample. Pooled TRB libraries were sequenced on an Illumina MiSeq with a v3 150-cycle kit. The authors' analysis ran thus. Analysis of repertoires was carried out in R inside a reproducible Nextflow workflow spanning QC, data transformation and analysis. LymphoSeq2, an R package for exploring AIRR-Seq data, was used to implement custom analyses. A handful of samples that produced fewer than 5000 total TRB sequences were removed, so 150 to 200 HIV repertoires were analyzed. Among the roughly 200 retained HIV repertoires, approximately 61 were collected before ART initiation and 129 after ART initiation. Repertoires were downsampled to 5000 TRB nucleotide sequences, with summary statistics averaged over 100 downsampling iterations. The analysis kept only TRB sequences whose CDR3 regions were at least seven amino acids long. A Shannon entropy-derived clonality score and the Gini coefficient were used to measure diversity. In the repertoire networks, any two of the top 5000 CDR3 amino acid sequences were connected whenever the two sequences differed by an edit distance of one. For TRB CDR3 amino acid sequences, antigen specificity groups and MHC restriction were predicted with GLIPH2. CDR3 amino acid sequences were matched against VDJdb and McPAS-TCR to flag known CMV, EBV, HIV or tissue antigen associations. Pre-ART, post-ART and control groups were compared with Wilcoxon signed-rank tests and Holm-Bonferroni correction. As stored in TCRdb, this immuneACCESS dataset retains in-frame rearrangements with V and J assigned. A fraction of the clones does not appear; measured against another copy, unresolved V genes explain less than half of the discrepancy, and the remainder lacks a known reason. The DNA was the basis for D and trimming; V, J and clone size are from that table. This sample has about 30,000 clones in its table, and about 94% of those were observed once. The ten largest make up over 3.5% of the sample.

This specimen belongs to a study of long-term antiretroviral therapy in people with HIV (dated by TCRdb to the early 2020s). Background for the entire study: Collection of the earliest samples took place about a decade ahead of the 2015 WHO recommendation for immediate ART, at a time when ART was typically delayed until CD4 counts fell. A retrospective serial study tested whether changes in peripheral blood TRB repertoire composition and diversity were associated with ART initiation and durable HIV suppression. A total of 192 cryopreserved PBMC samples came from 30 or so adults with confirmed HIV infection and were collected serially over a mean of about 6 years (range 1-12). Among the 30 or so participants with HIV, approximately 10 were female. No cross-contamination during QIAcube processing was seen in test extractions of a monoclonal T-cell line run alongside 33 polyclonal samples. On the study overall, not on this receptor specifically: The samples span the years 2004 to 2017, and the ART regimens used may be less effective than current regimens. Because PBMC availability was limited, only the TCR beta chain was sequenced, with no alpha chain pairing. Compared with controls, HIV repertoires had narrower CDR3 length ranges, and the network structure pointed to an antigen-experienced repertoire that shifted only slightly toward naive after ART. A significant increase in TRB diversity was found to be associated with ART initiation, although TRB diversity was observed to remain significantly below that of transplant donor controls even after long-term ART. The repertoire was dominated across all time points by expanded TRB clones identified before ART initiation, although this dominance was seen to fluctuate and to decrease in many PLHIV after ART. Because pre-ART samples had limited cell numbers, unsorted PBMC were profiled rather than sorted CD4+ and CD8+ T cells. Inferences about post-ART repertoire changes were limited because no data were available on ART adherence, viral resistance or therapy changes.

CDR1 and CDR2 were assigned from the germline V gene (reference sequence) as SGHKS and YYEKEE. V loses 2 bases, J loses 5 bases, and the germline ends lie 13 bases apart. The cysteine opens and the phenylalanine closes a CDR3 of 14 amino acids. Of the read, only the CDR3 DNA is kept; its 42 bases are in frame from base 1. The V gene is TRBV5-5 and the J gene is TRBJ2-5; a tentative D call is TRBD2 (6 bases match). The sample consisted of unsorted PBMCs, taken approximately 5 years after starting antiretroviral therapy. This TCR was recovered from a woman in her 50s with HIV. The DNA reads TGTGCCAGCAGCTTTGGTAGTGGAGGGGAGACCCAGTACTTC. Its translation reads: CASSFGSGGETQYF.